The 19 T cell receptor beta chains given below trace back to one sample, sequenced in a study of blood T cell repertoires in COVID-19. Sequenced by immunoSEQ multiplex PCR; TCRdb stores in-frame clones only, minus some. The sample shows 300,000 to 400,000 clones, less than 90% of them seen only once. The sample was peripheral blood. Source of these receptors: a woman in her sixties or seventies with COVID-19, enrolled during active disease.

The gene calls are TRBV6-6 and TRBJ2-1, with D maybe TRBD2 (6 bases). CDR1 and CDR2 from the germline V gene are MNHNY and SVGAGI (reference sequence). There are 16 residues in the CDR3. V dropped 5 bases and J dropped 3 bases, with 17 bases sitting between them. The DNA of the CDR3 is TGTGCCAGCAGTCTGGGACTCCGCACCCTCTACAATGAGCAGTTCTTC. It codes for CASSLGLRTLYNEQFF.

The rearrangement links TRBV9 to TRBJ1-1; 10 nucleotides align to TRBD1. Losses at the gene ends were 4 bases for V and 6 bases for J; bases not matched to a gene: 9. The CDR3 loop spans 15 amino acids. Germline values: CDR1 SGDLS, CDR2 YYNGEE. The DNA of the CDR3 is TGTGCCAGCAGCTCAACCTGGGACAGGGGTTCTGAAGCTTTCTTT. It translates to CASSSTWDRGSEAFF.

V gene TRBV9 combines with J gene TRBJ1-1, with unresolved D. CDR3 size: 14 residues. Germline V CDR1 and CDR2: SGDLS, YYNGEE. The V and J ends lost 0 bases and 0 bases respectively, with 6 bases between them. The CDR3 DNA is TGTGCCAGCAGCGTAGAAGCACTGAACACTGAAGCTTTCTTT. It yields the protein CASSVEALNTEAFF.

Remarks on this clone: This sample also contains other DNA sequences that code for the same CDR3. The rearrangement joins TRBV29-1 to TRBJ1-1; D unresolved. Per germline, CDR1 SQVTM and CDR2 ANQGSEA. V lost 4 bases and J lost 4, with 10 bases in between. The CDR3 has 12 amino acids. The CDR3 DNA is TGCAGCGTTGTTAGGGAGGGCACTGAAGCTTTCTTT. Its protein product is CSVVREGTEAFF.

The chain combines TRBV29-1 with TRBJ1-2; D gene ambiguous. CDR3 length: 14 amino acids. Germline CDR1 SQVTM, CDR2 ANQGSEA. V was trimmed by 3 bases and J by 3 bases, leaving 14 bases between them. CDR3 region: CSVDPVDSYYGYTF. The CDR3 DNA follows: TGCAGCGTTGATCCCGTAGACTCGTACTATGGCTACACCTTC.

The chain is built from TRBV7-7 and TRBJ1-2, with TRBD1 as a possible D gene (5 bases). The CDR3 spans 15 residues. Trimming took off 0 bases at V and 5 bases at J, with 13 bases between the two ends. The V gene's germline CDR1 is SSHAT and CDR2 FNYEAQ (reference sequence). In DNA, the CDR3 is TGTGCCAGCAGCTTAGCGCCGTGGCAGGGTTATGGCTACACCTTC. This sequence encodes CASSLAPWQGYGYTF.

The chain combines TRBV5-4 with TRBJ2-5; possibly TRBD1 for D (6 bases). CDR1 is SGHNT and CDR2 is YYREEE in the germline V gene (reference sequence). V shed 3 bases and J shed 4 bases, with 13 bases lying between them. This CDR3 has 14 residues. The CDR3 DNA sequence: TGTGCCAGCAGCTCCCAGGGGCGACGAGAGACCCAGTACTTC. It yields the protein CASSSQGRRETQYF. Supplemented by reference TRBV5-4 and TRBJ2-5, the full variable domain reads ETGVTQSPTHLIKTRGQQVTLRCSSQSGHNTVSWYQQALGQGPQFIFQYYREEENGRGNFPPRFSGLQFPNYSSELNVNALELDDSALYLCASSSQGRRETQYFGPGTRLLVL.

The chain recombines TRBV29-1 with TRBJ2-7, with TRBD1 matching 10 bases. The CDR3 extends over 13 amino acids. Germline assignment: CDR1 SQVTM and CDR2 ANQGSEA. The V and J ends lost 3 bases and 3 bases, in that order; junction bases with no gene match: 2. The chain's CDR3 is CSVDGTGDYEQYF. CDR3 DNA: TGCAGCGTTGATGGGACAGGGGACTACGAGCAGTACTTC.

The J gene is TRBJ1-1, the V gene TRBV21-1; the table's TRBD1 call for D was not verified on the DNA. TRBV21-1 is a pseudogene locus. There are 12 residues in the CDR3. CDR3 protein: CATTTENTEAFF. The DNA for the CDR3 is TGTGCCACAACAACAGAGAACACTGAAGCTTTCTTT.

The chain has TRBV21-1 and TRBJ1-2. TRBV21-1 is classified as a pseudogene. This CDR3 region has 15 residues. Written as DNA, the CDR3 is TGTGCCAGCAGCCCCACGTGCGGATTTAACTATGGCTACACCTTC. Protein: CASSPTCGFNYGYTF.

The chain couples TRBV6-5 to TRBJ1-4; 9 positions match TRBD1. J lost 8 bases, V lost 6 bases, and 10 bases had no gene match. This CDR3 comprises 15 residues. Germline-derived CDR1 and CDR2 are MNHEY and SVGAGI. CDR3 amino acids: CASRPQGAQGEKLFF. The CDR3 region has the DNA TGTGCCAGCAGACCACAGGGGGCACAGGGGGAAAAACTGTTTTTT.

The J gene is TRBJ2-5, the V gene TRBV3-1 (or the pseudogene TRBV3-2); D may be TRBD1 (5 bases). CDR3 length: 15 residues. The germline gives CDR1 LGHDT, CDR2 YNNKEL (reference sequence). V lost 1 base and J 7 bases, leaving 16 bases between the germline ends. The CDR3 sequence: CASSQAVGHQGTQYF. CDR3 DNA sequence: TGTGCCAGCAGCCAAGCTGTGGGCCACCAGGGGACCCAGTACTTC.

The chain joins TRBV4-1 to TRBJ2-5, with TRBD2 matching over 8 bases. Germline CDR1 is MGHRA and CDR2 is YSYEKL. The CDR3 is made up of 15 amino acids. Trimming removed 1 base from V and 5 bases from J; junction bases left unmatched: 6. CDR3 protein: CASSQAAGGRETQYF. In nucleotides, the CDR3 is TGCGCCAGCAGCCAAGCTGCGGGGGGCCGGGAGACCCAGTACTTC.

The chain carries TRBV5-8 and TRBJ1-4; D not certain. CDR1 is SGHTS and CDR2 is YDEGEE in the germline V gene. The V gene lost 4 bases and the J gene lost 5 bases, with 15 bases spanning the gap. The CDR3 is 15 amino acids. The CDR3 protein is CASSPGWRMNEKLFF. For the CDR3, the DNA is TGTGCCAGCAGCCCGGGATGGCGTATGAATGAAAAACTGTTTTTT.

V is TRBV5-1 and J is TRBJ2-3; a weak D match, TRBD2 (5 bases). CDR1 is SGHRS, CDR2 YFSETQ, per germline. The CDR3 loop spans 13 amino acids. Between the trimmed V and J ends, which lost 5 bases and 2 bases, there was a span of 9 bases. CDR3 in amino acids: CASRRLPTDTQYF. CDR3 nucleotide sequence: TGCGCCAGCAGACGACTACCCACAGATACGCAGTATTTT.

This clone has only one observation. This chain connects TRBV7-8 to TRBJ1-5, with D tentatively TRBD1 (5 bases). The length of the CDR3 is 13 residues. V lost 5 bases and J lost 6, with 11 bases in between. Germline loops: CDR1 SGHVS, CDR2 FQNEAQ. CDR3 bases: TGTGCCAGCAGCAGTCAGGGTTTTCAGCCCCAGCATTTT. This codes for CASSSQGFQPQHF.

The chain employs TRBV24-1 and TRBJ2-1; D is perhaps TRBD1 (6 bases). CDR3 length: 12 amino acids. V lost 4 bases and J lost 6, with 6 bases in between. Looked up from germline, CDR1 is KGHDR and CDR2 is SFDVKD. CDR3: CATSEQGNEQFF. The DNA for the CDR3 is TGTGCCACCAGTGAACAGGGCAATGAGCAGTTCTTC.

The chain uses TRBV19 and TRBJ2-5; the D gene is possibly TRBD1 (5 bases). The CDR3 is 15 amino acids. CDR1 and CDR2 (germline): LNHDA, SQIVND (reference sequence). V lost 3 bases and J 5 bases, leaving 16 bases between the germline ends. This CDR3 reads CASSISGPSGETQYF. CDR3 sequence (DNA): TGTGCCAGTAGTATCTCCGGGCCGTCAGGGGAGACCCAGTACTTC. Full variable domain (outside the CDR3, taken from reference TRBV19 and TRBJ2-5): DGGITQSPKYLFRKEGQNVTLSCEQNLNHDAMYWYRQDPGQGLRLIYYSQIVNDFQKGDIAEGYSVSREKKESFPLTVTSAQKNPTAFYLCASSISGPSGETQYFGPGTRLLVL.

The CDR3 nucleotides read TGTGCCAGTAGTAGGGACAGTGCTAACTATGGCTACACCTTC. This gives the protein CASSRDSANYGYTF. V is TRBV19 and J is TRBJ1-2, with 7 bases identical to TRBD1. This CDR3 is built from 14 residues. V was pared by 4 bases and J by 0 bases, with 2 bases of the junction left unmatched. Germline values: CDR1 LNHDA, CDR2 SQIVND (reference sequence).